This TCR beta chain originates from a study of CD8 T cells in Susac syndrome. Findings of the study overall: The study acknowledged a relatively small number of individuals in its TCR sequencing and HLA analysis.

The RNA input was about 0.5 to 1 ug, and it was reverse transcribed with random hexamers. TCRdb reanalysed the immunoSEQ multiplex PCR reads using MiXCR and keeps one entry per CDR3 protein. The table has some 110,000 distinct CDR3 sequences, around 94% seen once; the top ten hold 0.065% to 0.1%. From blood CD8+ and CD4+ T cells, TCR beta sequences were generated. The control group consisted of healthy donors matched for age and sex. This clonotype has just one count. Its specificity is not known. The sequenced material came from CD4+ T cells from PBMCs. The sequence was obtained from a human donor in good health.

Here the CDR3 DNA reads TGTGCCAGCAGCTCCTTAGCGGGAGGGGGGGAGCAGTTCTTC. It translates to CASSSLAGGGEQFF. The rearrangement uses TRBV7-2 and TRBJ2-1; TRBD2 agrees at 11 bases. This CDR3 has 14 amino acids. J lost 10 bases, V lost 4 bases, and 6 bases had no gene match. The germline gives CDR1 SGHTA, CDR2 FQGNSA.